The 8 T cell receptor beta chains given below trace back to one sample, sequenced in a study of blood T cell repertoires in COVID-19. TCRdb's copy holds only in-frame clones and misses some; the assay was immunoSEQ multiplex PCR. The sample lists roughly 220,000 clones; around nine tenths were seen once. Specimen: PBMCs or T cells enriched from blood (not recorded which). The receptors stem from a woman aged 45-60 years with acute COVID-19.

The chain employs TRBV7-2 and TRBJ2-5; possibly TRBD2 for D (5 bases). Deletions cut 5 bases from V and 5 bases from J, with 15 bases between. Germline-derived CDR1 and CDR2 are SGHTA and FQGNSA. The CDR3 consists of 14 residues. CDR3 loop: CASSTGSRVETQYF. The CDR3 region has the DNA TGTGCCAGCAGCACGGGATCGAGGGTGGAGACCCAGTACTTC.

This chain links TRBV10-1 with TRBJ2-7; D might be TRBD1 (5 bases). The V end lost 6 bases, the J end lost 3 bases, and 18 bases lay between the germline ends. CDR3 length equals 15 residues. In germline, CDR1 is WNHNN, CDR2 SYGVQD (reference sequence). The CDR3 reads CASSGPDTGHYEQYF. As DNA, the CDR3 is TGCGCCAGCAGCGGCCCGGACACTGGACACTACGAGCAGTACTTC.

This clone was observed a handful of times. The V and J genes are TRBV5-4 and TRBJ1-1; 7 bases are a match to TRBD1. Germline loops: CDR1 SGHNT, CDR2 YYREEE (reference sequence). J lost 0 bases, V lost 4 bases, and 15 bases had no gene match. CDR3 size: 18 residues. CDR3 residues: CASSPTRDSRLMNTEAFF. The CDR3 region has the DNA TGTGCCAGCAGCCCCACGCGGGACAGCCGTCTGATGAACACTGAAGCTTTCTTT.

This clone has a single count. The chain recombines TRBV7-8 with TRBJ2-7; D remains ambiguous. Trimming took off 1 base at V and 0 bases at J, with 13 bases between the two ends. There are 16 residues in the CDR3. CDR1 is SGHVS, CDR2 FQNEAQ, per germline. The CDR3 coding sequence is TGTGCCAGCAGCTTAGAAGGTAGCCTGGCCTCCTACGAGCAGTACTTC. Translated, it gives CASSLEGSLASYEQYF.

This clone was counted between two and nine times. The rearrangement links TRBV5-1 to TRBJ1-4, with 9 bases identical to TRBD1. J lost 5 bases, V lost 4 bases, and 9 bases had no gene match. The CDR3 covers 16 residues. Germline V CDR1 and CDR2: SGHRS, YFSETQ. The CDR3 loop is CASSRRGQGTNEKLFF. Written as DNA, the CDR3 is TGCGCCAGCAGCCGGAGGGGACAGGGAACGAATGAAAAACTGTTTTTT.

This rearrangement joins TRBV6-5 to TRBJ2-4; 11 bases are shared with TRBD2. V dropped 6 bases and J dropped 7; count of bases not matched to a gene: 5. The CDR3 has 14 amino acids. Germline loops: CDR1 MNHEY, CDR2 SVGAGI. CDR3 protein: CASRVAGGPNIQYF. The CDR3 nucleotides read TGTGCCAGCAGGGTAGCGGGAGGGCCCAACATTCAGTACTTC.

The V call is TRBV27, the J call TRBJ2-1, with no clear D. The CDR3 runs 12 residues. Deletions cut 10 bases from V and 2 bases from J, with 9 bases between. Germline CDR1 and CDR2: MNHEY and SMNVEV (reference sequence). In DNA form, the CDR3 reads TGTGCCACCCTTAAAACCTACAATGAGCAGTTCTTC. This codes for CATLKTYNEQFF.

As DNA, the CDR3 is TGTGCCAGCAGCGCGCCCCCGGACAGGGGCAATCAGCCCCAGCATTTT. The encoded protein is CASSAPPDRGNQPQHF. The genes are TRBV7-6 and TRBJ1-5; 8 bases are shared with TRBD1. V was clipped by 5 bases and J by 2 bases; unmatched bases: 8. Germline V CDR1 and CDR2: SGHVS, FNYEAQ. The CDR3 totals 16 residues.